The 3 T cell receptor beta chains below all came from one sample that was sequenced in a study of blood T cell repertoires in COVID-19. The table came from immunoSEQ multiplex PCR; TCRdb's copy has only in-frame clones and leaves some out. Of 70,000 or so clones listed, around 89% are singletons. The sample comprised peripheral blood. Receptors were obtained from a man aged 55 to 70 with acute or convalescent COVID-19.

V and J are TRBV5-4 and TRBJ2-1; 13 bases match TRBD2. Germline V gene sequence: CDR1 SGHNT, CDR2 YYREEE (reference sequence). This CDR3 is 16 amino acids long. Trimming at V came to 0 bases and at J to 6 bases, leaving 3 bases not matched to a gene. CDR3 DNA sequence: TGTGCCAGCAGCTTGGAGACTAGCGGGAGGTTCAATGAGCAGTTCTTC. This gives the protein CASSLETSGRFNEQFF.

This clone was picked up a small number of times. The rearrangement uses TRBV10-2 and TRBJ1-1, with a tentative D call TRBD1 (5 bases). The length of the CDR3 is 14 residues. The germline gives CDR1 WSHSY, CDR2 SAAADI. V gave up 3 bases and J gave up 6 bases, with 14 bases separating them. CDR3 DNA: TGCGCCAGCAGTGAAACGTTGGGGCTCGCTGAAGCTTTCTTT. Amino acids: CASSETLGLAEAFF.

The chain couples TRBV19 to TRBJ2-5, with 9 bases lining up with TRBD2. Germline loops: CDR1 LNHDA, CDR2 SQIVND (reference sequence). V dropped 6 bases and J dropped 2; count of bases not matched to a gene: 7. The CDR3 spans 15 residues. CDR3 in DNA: TGTGCCAGTAGAAGAGCGGGGGGAGAACAAGAGACCCAGTACTTC. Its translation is CASRRAGGEQETQYF. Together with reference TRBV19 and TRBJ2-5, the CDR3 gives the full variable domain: DGGITQSPKYLFRKEGQNVTLSCEQNLNHDAMYWYRQDPGQGLRLIYYSQIVNDFQKGDIAEGYSVSREKKESFPLTVTSAQKNPTAFYLCASRRAGGEQETQYFGPGTRLLVL.